This T cell receptor beta chain was recovered during a study of shared clonotypes between healthy human individuals. Naive CD8 isolation took CD45RO-negative cells positively selected for CCR7 and excluded terminally differentiated effector memory CD45RA+ cells. The CDR3 length is 14 residues. Germline V CDR1 and CDR2: LNHDA, SQIVND (reference sequence). V lost 6 bases and J 4 bases, leaving 13 bases between the germline ends. Approximately 210 ng DNA, about 33,000 T cell genomes, went into each sorted-subset replicate PCR. Assay used: immunoSEQ multiplex PCR; TCRdb lists only in-frame clones, some missing. The sample has 2 million to 2.5 million clones; 85% to 95% are singletons.

J is TRBJ1-5 and V is TRBV19; D perhaps matches TRBD1 (5 bases). Input material: naive CD8+ T cells from PBMCs. The receptor's source is a man between 18 and 29 years old in good health. Some clones in this sample may be carry-over from other donors' samples. CDR3 in amino acids: CASRGEVTNQPQHF. CDR3 bases: TGTGCCAGTAGGGGGGAAGTTACGAATCAGCCCCAGCATTTT.